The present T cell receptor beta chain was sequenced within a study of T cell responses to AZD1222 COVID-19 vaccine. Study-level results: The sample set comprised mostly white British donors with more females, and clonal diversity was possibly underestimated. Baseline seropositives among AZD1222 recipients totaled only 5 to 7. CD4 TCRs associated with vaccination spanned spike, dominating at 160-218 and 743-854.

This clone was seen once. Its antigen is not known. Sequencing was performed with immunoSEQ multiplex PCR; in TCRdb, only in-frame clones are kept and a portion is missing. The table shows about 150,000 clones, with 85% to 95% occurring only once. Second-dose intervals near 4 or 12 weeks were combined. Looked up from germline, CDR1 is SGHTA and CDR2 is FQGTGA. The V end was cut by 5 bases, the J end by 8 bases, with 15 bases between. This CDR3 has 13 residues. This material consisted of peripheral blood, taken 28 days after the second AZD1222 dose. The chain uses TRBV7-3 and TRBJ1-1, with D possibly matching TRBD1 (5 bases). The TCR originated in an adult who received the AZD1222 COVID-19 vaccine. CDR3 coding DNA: TGTGCCAGCAGCCCGACAGTCGGACCGGAAGCTTTCTTT. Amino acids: CASSPTVGPEAFF. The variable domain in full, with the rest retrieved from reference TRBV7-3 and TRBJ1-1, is GAGVSQTPSNKVTEKGKYVELRCDPISGHTALYWYRQSLGQGPEFLIYFQGTGAADDSGLPNDRFFAVRPEGSVSTLKIQRTERGDSAVYLCASSPTVGPEAFFGQGTRLTVV.